This is a list of T cell receptor beta chains from one sample in a study of cytomegalovirus exposure and HLA in healthy donors. The method was immunoSEQ multiplex PCR; TCRdb's version includes in-frame clones alone and lacks a portion of them. The sample records around 150,000 clones, around four fifths being singletons. Sequenced material: PBMCs. Receptor source: a man younger than 40 in good health and CMV-seropositive. CDR3s include the opening cysteine and the closing phenylalanine or tryptophan. The D gene is left open where the match is weak. Not every row has a clone size; where given, it reads once, few, many or a size class.

v_gene	j_gene	abundance	d_gene	CDR3aa	CDR3nt
TRBV18	TRBJ1-6	-	-	CASSLRTFSYNSPLHF	TGTGCCAGCTCACTGAGGACTTTCTCCTATAATTCACCCCTCCACTTT
TRBV15	TRBJ1-1	-	-	CATSQGAEAFF	TGTGCCACCAGTCAGGGCGCTGAAGCTTTCTTT
TRBV20-1	TRBJ2-7	-	-	CSATLLWEQYF	TGCAGTGCGACTCTCCTCTGGGAGCAGTACTTC
TRBV7-6	TRBJ2-7	few	TRBD1	CASSLWDRVYEQYF	TGTGCCAGCAGCTTATGGGACAGGGTCTACGAGCAGTACTTC
TRBV7-9	TRBJ1-1	-	TRBD1	CASRRQGGMNTEAFF	TGTGCCAGCAGGCGACAGGGGGGGATGAACACTGAAGCTTTCTTT
TRBV19	TRBJ2-1	-	-	CASSISGGFRDEQFF	TGTGCCAGTAGTATATCTGGGGGGTTCCGCGATGAGCAGTTCTTC
TRBV29-1	TRBJ1-5	-	TRBD1	CSVGGQGSNQPQHF	TGCAGCGTTGGAGGACAGGGAAGCAATCAGCCCCAGCATTTT
TRBV23-1	TRBJ1-4	-	TRBD1	CASTAPDRAFNEKLFF	TGCGCCAGCACCGCCCCGGACAGGGCCTTTAATGAAAAACTGTTTTTT
TRBV4-1	TRBJ1-5	-	-	CASSGTRGNQPQHF	TGCGCCAGCAGCGGGACGAGGGGGAATCAGCCCCAGCATTTT
TRBV7-9	TRBJ1-5	-	TRBD1	CASSVTGVNQPQHF	TGTGCCAGCAGCGTTACAGGGGTCAATCAGCCCCAGCATTTT
TRBV2	TRBJ2-2	-	-	CASRAGTNTGELFF	TGTGCCAGCAGGGCAGGGACGAACACCGGGGAGCTGTTTTTT